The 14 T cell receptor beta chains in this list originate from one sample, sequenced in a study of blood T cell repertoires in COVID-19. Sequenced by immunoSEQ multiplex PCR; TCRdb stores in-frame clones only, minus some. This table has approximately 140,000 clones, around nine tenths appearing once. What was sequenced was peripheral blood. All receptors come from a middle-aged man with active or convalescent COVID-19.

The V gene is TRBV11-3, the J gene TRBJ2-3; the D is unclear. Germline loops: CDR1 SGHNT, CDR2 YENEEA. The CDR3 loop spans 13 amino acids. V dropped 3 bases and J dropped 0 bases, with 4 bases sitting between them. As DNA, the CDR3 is TGTGCCAGCAGCTTCAGTAGCACAGATACGCAGTATTTT. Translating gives CASSFSSTDTQYF.

The CDR3, as DNA: TGTGCCAGCAGTAACCCCCGACAGGGACACAATGAGCAGTTCTTC. Encoded protein: CASSNPRQGHNEQFF. The rearrangement joins TRBV6-5 to TRBJ2-1; 7 bases map to TRBD1. Germline V gene data show CDR1 as MNHEY and CDR2 as SVGAGI. CDR3 length: 15 amino acids. The J segment lost 5 bases and the V segment lost 5 bases, leaving 9 bases of the junction unmatched.

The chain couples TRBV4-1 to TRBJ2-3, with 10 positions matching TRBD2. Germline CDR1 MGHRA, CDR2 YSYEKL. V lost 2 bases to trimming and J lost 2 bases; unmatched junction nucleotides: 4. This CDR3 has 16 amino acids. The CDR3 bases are TGCGCCAGCAGCCAACAGCGGGGGGGCAACACAGATACGCAGTATTTT. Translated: CASSQQRGGNTDTQYF.

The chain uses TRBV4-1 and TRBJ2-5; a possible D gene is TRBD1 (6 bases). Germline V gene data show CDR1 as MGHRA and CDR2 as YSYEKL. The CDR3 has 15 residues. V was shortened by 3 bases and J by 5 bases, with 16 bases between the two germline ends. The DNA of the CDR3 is TGCGCCAGCAGCCATCGGGCAGGGGTCCGGGAGACCCAGTACTTC. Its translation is CASSHRAGVRETQYF.

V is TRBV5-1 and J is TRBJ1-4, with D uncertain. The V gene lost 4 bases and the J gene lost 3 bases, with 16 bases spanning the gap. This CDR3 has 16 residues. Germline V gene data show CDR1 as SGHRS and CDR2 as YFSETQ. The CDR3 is CASSASTGFANEKLFF. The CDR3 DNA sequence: TGCGCCAGCAGCGCCTCGACGGGGTTCGCTAATGAAAAACTGTTTTTT.

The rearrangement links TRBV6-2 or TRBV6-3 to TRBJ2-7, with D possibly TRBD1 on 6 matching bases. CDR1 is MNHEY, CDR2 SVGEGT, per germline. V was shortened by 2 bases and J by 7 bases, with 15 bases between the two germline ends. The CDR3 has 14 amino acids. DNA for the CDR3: TGTGCCAGCAGTTACAGTAAACAGGGAAATGAGCAGTACTTC. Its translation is CASSYSKQGNEQYF.

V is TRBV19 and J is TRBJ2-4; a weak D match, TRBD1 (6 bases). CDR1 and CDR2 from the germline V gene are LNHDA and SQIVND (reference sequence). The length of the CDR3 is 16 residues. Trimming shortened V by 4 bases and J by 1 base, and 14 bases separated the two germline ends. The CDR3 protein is CASSTRQVGAKNIQYF. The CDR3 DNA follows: TGTGCCAGTAGTACCCGACAGGTGGGGGCCAAAAACATTCAGTACTTC.

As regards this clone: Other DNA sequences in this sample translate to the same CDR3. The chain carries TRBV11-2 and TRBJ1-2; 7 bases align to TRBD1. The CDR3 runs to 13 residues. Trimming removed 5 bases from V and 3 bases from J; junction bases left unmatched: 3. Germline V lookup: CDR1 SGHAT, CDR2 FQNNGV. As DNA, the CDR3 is TGTGCCAGCAGCCCAGACAGGGACTATGGCTACACCTTC. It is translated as CASSPDRDYGYTF.

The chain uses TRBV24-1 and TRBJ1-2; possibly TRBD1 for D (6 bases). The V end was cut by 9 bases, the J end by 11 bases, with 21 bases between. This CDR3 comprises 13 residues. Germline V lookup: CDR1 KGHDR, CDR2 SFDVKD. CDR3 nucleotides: TGTGCCACCGAAGGGGGAGGGAGTACGTGGTACACCTTC. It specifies CATEGGGSTWYTF.

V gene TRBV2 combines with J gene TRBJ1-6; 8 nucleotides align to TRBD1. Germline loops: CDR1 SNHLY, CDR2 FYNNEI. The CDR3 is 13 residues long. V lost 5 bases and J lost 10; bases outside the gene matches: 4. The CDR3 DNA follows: TGTGCCAGCAGTACAGGGGGTTGGTCACCCCTCCACTTT. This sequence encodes CASSTGGWSPLHF.

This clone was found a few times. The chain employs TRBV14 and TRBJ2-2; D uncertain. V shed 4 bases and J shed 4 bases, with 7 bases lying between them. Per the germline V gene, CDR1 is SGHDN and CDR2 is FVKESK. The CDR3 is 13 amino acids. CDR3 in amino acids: CASSPSRTGELFF. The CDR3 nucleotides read TGTGCCAGCAGCCCGAGCCGCACCGGGGAGCTGTTTTTT.

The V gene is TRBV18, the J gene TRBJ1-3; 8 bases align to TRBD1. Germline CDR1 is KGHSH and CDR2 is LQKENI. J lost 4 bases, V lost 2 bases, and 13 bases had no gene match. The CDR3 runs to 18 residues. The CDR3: CASSPLNDRGWNGNTIYF. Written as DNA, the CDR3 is TGTGCCAGCTCACCATTAAACGACAGGGGATGGAACGGAAACACCATATATTTT.

CDR3 DNA sequence: TGTGCCAGTACCTCAGGGGGCTACATTGAAAAACTGTTTTTT. It encodes CASTSGGYIEKLFF. The chain has TRBV19 and TRBJ1-4; 8 bases are shared with TRBD1. The CDR3 sequence is 14 residues long. The V and J ends lost 7 bases and 7 bases, in that order; junction bases with no gene match: 8. The germline gives CDR1 LNHDA, CDR2 SQIVND (reference sequence).

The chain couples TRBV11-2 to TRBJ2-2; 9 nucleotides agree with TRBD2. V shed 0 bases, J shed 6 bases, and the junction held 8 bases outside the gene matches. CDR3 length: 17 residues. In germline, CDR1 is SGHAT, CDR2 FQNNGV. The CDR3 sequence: CASSLDQGLAFSGELFF. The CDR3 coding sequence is TGTGCCAGCAGCTTAGATCAGGGACTAGCCTTCTCCGGGGAGCTGTTTTTT. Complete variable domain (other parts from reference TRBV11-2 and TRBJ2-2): EAGVAQSPRYKIIEKRQSVAFWCNPISGHATLYWYQQILGQGPKLLIQFQNNGVVDDSQLPKDRFSAERLKGVDSTLKIQPAKLEDSAVYLCASSLDQGLAFSGELFFGEGSRLTVL.